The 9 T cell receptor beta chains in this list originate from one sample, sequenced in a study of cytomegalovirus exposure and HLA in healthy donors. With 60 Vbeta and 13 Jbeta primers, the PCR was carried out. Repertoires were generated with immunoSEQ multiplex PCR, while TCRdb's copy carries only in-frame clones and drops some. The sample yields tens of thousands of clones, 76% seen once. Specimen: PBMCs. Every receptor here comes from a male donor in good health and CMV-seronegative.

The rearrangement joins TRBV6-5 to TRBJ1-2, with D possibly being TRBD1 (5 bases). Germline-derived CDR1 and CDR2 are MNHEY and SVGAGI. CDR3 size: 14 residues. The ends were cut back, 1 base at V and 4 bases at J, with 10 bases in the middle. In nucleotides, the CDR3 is TGTGCCAGCAGTTACTTGACGGACACCTATGGCTACACCTTC. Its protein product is CASSYLTDTYGYTF.

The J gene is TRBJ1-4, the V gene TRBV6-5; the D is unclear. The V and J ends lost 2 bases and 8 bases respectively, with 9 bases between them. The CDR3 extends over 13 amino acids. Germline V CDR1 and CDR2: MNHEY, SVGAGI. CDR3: CASSYGRSEKLFF. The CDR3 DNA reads TGTGCCAGCAGTTACGGGCGATCCGAAAAACTGTTTTTT.

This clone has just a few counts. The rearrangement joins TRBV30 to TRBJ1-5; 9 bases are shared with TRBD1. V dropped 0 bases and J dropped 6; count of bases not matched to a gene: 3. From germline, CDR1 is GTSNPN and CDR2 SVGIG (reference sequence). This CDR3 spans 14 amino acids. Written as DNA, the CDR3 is TGTGCCTGGAGTGTCGGGACAGGGAGTCAGCCCCAGCATTTT. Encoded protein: CAWSVGTGSQPQHF.

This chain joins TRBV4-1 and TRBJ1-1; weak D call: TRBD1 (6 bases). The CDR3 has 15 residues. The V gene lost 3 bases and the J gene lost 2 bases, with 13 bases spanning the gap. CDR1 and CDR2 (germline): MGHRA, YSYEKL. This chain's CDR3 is CASSQVDRRNTEAFF. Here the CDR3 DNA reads TGCGCCAGCAGCCAGGTCGACAGGAGAAACACTGAAGCTTTCTTT.

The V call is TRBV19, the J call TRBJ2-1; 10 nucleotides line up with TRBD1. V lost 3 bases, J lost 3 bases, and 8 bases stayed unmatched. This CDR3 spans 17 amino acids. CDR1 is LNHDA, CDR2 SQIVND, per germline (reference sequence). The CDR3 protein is CASSIFAGQGLYNEQFF. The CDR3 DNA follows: TGTGCCAGTAGTATCTTCGCGGGACAGGGGCTCTACAATGAGCAGTTCTTC.

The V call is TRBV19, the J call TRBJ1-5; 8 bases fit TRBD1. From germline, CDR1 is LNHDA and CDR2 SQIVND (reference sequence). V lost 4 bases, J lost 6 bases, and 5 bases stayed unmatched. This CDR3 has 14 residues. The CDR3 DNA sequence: TGTGCCAGTAGTACGACAGGGGTGGGTCAGCCCCAGCATTTT. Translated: CASSTTGVGQPQHF.

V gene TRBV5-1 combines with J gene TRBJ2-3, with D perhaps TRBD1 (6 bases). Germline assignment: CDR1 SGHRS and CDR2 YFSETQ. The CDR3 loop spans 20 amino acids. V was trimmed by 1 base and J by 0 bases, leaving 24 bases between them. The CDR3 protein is CASSLSLGLVGASSTDTQYF. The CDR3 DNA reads TGCGCCAGCAGCTTGTCTTTGGGGCTAGTGGGGGCTTCTAGCACAGATACGCAGTATTTT.

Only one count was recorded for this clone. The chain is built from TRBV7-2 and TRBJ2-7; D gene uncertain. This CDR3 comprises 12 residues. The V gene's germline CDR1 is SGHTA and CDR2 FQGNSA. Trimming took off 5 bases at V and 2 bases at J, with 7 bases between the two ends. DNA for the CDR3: TGTGCCAGCAGCAAAAGCGCCTACGAGCAGTACTTC. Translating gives CASSKSAYEQYF.

CDR3 nucleotide sequence: TGTGCCAGCGTCCCGGGACACCTCACAGATACGCAGTATTTT. Amino acid sequence: CASVPGHLTDTQYF. This chain connects TRBV19 to TRBJ2-3, with D maybe TRBD1 (6 bases). The ends were cut back, 9 bases at V and 2 bases at J, with 15 bases in the middle. Germline CDR1 LNHDA, CDR2 SQIVND (reference sequence). This CDR3 comprises 14 residues.